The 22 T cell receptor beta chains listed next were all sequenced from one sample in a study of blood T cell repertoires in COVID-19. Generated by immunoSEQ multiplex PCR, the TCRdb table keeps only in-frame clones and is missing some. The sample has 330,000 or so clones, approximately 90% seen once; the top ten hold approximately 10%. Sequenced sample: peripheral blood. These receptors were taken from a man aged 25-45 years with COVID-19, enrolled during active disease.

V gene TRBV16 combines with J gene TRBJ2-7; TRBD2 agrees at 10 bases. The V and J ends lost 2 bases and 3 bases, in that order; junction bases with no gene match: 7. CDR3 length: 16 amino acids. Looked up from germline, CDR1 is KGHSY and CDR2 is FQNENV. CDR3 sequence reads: CASSQPSGGAFYEQYF. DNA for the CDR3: TGTGCCAGCAGCCAACCCAGCGGGGGGGCTTTCTACGAGCAGTACTTC.

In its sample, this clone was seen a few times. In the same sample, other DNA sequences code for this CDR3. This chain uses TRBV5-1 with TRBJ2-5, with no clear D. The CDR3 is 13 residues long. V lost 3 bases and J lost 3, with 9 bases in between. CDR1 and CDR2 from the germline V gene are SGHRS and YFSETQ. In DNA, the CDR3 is TGCGCCAGCAGCTCCGGCCGGGAAGAGACCCAGTACTTC. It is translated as CASSSGREETQYF.

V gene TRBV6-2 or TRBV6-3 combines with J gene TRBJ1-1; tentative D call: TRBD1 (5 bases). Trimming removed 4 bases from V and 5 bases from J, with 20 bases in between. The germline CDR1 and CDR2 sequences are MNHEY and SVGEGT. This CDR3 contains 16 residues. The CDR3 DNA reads TGTGCCAGCAGTTCTCTCAAGGACGGGGGACTGACTGAAGCTTTCTTT. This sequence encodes CASSSLKDGGLTEAFF.

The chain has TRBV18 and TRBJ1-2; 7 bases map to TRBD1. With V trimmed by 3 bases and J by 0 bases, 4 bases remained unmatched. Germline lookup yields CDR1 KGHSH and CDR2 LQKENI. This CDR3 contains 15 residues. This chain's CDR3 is CASSPGQDTNYGYTF. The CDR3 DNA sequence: TGTGCCAGCTCACCCGGACAGGACACTAACTATGGCTACACCTTC. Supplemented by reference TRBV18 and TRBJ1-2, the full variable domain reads NAGVMQNPRHLVRRRGQEARLRCSPMKGHSHVYWYRQLPEEGLKFMVYLQKENIIDESGMPKERFSAEFPKEGPSILRIQQVVRGDSAAYFCASSPGQDTNYGYTFGSGTRLTVV.

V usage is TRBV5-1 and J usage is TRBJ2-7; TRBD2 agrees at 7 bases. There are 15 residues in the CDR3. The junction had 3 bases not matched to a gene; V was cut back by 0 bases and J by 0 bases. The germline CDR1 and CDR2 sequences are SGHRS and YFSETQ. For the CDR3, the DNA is TGCGCCAGCAGCTTGGCCTGGACTAGCTCCTACGAGCAGTACTTC. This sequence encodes CASSLAWTSSYEQYF.

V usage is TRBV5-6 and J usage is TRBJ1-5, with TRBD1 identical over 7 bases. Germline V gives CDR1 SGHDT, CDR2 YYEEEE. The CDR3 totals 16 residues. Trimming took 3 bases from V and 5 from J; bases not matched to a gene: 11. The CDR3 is CASSSTGTAPYQPQHF. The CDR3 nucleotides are TGTGCCAGCAGCTCCACCGGGACAGCCCCCTATCAGCCCCAGCATTTT. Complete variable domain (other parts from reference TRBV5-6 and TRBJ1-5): DAGVTQSPTHLIKTRGQQVTLRCSPKSGHDTVSWYQQALGQGPQFIFQYYEEEERQRGNFPDRFSGHQFPNYSSELNVNALLLGDSALYLCASSSTGTAPYQPQHFGDGTRLSIL.

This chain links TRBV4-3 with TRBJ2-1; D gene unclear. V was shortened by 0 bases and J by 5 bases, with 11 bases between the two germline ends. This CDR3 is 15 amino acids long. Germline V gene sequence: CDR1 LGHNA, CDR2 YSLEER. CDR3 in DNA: TGCGCCAGCAGCCAAGAAAACTACTGGAACAATGAGCAGTTCTTC. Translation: CASSQENYWNNEQFF.

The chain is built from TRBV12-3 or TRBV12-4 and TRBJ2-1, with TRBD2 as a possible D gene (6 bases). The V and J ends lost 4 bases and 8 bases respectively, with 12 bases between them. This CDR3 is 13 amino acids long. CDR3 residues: CASSSVPSDEQFF. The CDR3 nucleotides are TGTGCCAGCAGTTCCGTTCCTAGCGATGAGCAGTTCTTC.

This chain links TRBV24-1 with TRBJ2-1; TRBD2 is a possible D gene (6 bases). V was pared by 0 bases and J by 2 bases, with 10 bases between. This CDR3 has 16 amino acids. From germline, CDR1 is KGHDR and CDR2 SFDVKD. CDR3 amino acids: CATSDLRAGPYNEQFF. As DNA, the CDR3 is TGTGCCACCAGTGATTTGCGGGCGGGACCCTACAATGAGCAGTTCTTC.

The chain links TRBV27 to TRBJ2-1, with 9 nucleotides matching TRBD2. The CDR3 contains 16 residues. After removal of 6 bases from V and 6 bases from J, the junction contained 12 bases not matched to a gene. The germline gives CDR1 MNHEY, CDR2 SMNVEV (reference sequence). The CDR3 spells CASSLSGGRAFNEQFF. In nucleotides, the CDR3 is TGTGCCAGCAGCCTGTCGGGCGGGAGGGCCTTCAATGAGCAGTTCTTC.

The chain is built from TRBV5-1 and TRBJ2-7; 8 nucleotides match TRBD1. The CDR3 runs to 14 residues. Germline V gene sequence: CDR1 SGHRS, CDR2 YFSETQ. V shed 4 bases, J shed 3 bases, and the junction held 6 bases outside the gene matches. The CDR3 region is CASSAQGASYEQYF. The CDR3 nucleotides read TGCGCCAGCAGCGCCCAGGGGGCTAGCTACGAGCAGTACTTC.

The CDR3 DNA is TGTGCCAGCAGACCCAGGCAAACGAACACCGGGGAGCTGTTTTTT. This encodes CASRPRQTNTGELFF. The chain couples TRBV28 to TRBJ2-2, with unresolved D. This CDR3 comprises 15 residues. Trimming pared 6 bases from V and 0 bases from J, leaving 11 bases between. The germline CDR1 and CDR2 sequences are MDHEN and SYDVKM. The variable domain in full, with the rest retrieved from reference TRBV28 and TRBJ2-2, is DVKVTQSSRYLVKRTGEKVFLECVQDMDHENMFWYRQDPGLGLRLIYFSYDVKMKEKGDIPEGYSVSREKKERFSLILESASTNQTSMYLCASRPRQTNTGELFFGEGSRLTVL.

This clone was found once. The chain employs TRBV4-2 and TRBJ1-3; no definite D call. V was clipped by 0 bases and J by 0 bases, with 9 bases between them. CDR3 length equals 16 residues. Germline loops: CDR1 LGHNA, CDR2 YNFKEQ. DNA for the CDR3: TGTGCCAGCAGCCAAGAAAATTGGAGCTCTGGAAACACCATATATTTT. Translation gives CASSQENWSSGNTIYF.

CDR3 DNA: TGTGCCAGCAGTGGAGCCCGGGGAGGCTATGGCTACACCTTC. Encoded protein: CASSGARGGYGYTF. The chain uses TRBV2 and TRBJ1-2; unclear D gene. Germline V gene data show CDR1 as SNHLY and CDR2 as FYNNEI. Trimming shortened V by 4 bases and J by 4 bases, and 13 bases separated the two germline ends. The CDR3 is 14 residues long.

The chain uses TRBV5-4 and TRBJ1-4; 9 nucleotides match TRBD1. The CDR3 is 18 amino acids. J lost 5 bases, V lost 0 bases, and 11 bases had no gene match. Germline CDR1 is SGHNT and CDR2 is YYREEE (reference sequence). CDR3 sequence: CASSLGGQGPIGNEKLFF. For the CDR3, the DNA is TGTGCCAGCAGCTTGGGGGGACAGGGCCCCATAGGAAATGAAAAACTGTTTTTT.

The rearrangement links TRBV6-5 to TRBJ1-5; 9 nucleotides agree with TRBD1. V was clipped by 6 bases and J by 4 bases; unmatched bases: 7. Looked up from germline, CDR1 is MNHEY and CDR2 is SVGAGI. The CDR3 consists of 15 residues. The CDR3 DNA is TGTGCCAGCAGCACAGGGGGCGCAGGGAATCAGCCCCAGCATTTT. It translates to CASSTGGAGNQPQHF.

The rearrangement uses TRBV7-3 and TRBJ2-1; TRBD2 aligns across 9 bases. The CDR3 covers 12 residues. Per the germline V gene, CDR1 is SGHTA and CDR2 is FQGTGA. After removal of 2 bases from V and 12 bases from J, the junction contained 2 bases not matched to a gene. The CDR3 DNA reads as TGTGCCAGCAGCTTACGAGCGGGGGGGCAGTTCTTC. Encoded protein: CASSLRAGGQFF.

The CDR3 DNA follows: TGTGCCAGTAGTCTAGGACAGGGTGCTGAAGCTTTCTTT. It translates to CASSLGQGAEAFF. The genes are TRBV19 and TRBJ1-1; 8 positions match TRBD1. The CDR3 length is 13 residues. Per germline, CDR1 LNHDA and CDR2 SQIVND (reference sequence). Losses at the gene ends were 5 bases for V and 6 bases for J; bases not matched to a gene: 5. Full variable domain (remainder filled in from reference TRBV19 and TRBJ1-1): DGGITQSPKYLFRKEGQNVTLSCEQNLNHDAMYWYRQDPGQGLRLIYYSQIVNDFQKGDIAEGYSVSREKKESFPLTVTSAQKNPTAFYLCASSLGQGAEAFFGQGTRLTVV.

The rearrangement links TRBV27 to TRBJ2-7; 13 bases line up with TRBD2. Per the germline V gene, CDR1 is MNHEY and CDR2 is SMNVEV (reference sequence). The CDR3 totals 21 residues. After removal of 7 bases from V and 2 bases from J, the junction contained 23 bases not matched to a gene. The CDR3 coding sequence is TGTGCCAGCACCCGAAAAGGGGGGTCGGGACTAGCGGGACCTTCCCCCTACGAGCAGTACTTC. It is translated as CASTRKGGSGLAGPSPYEQYF.

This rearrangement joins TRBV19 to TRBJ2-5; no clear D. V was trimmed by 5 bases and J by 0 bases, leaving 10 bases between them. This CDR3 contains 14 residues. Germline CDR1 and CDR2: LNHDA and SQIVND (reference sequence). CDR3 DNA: TGTGCCAGTAGTGTCACTCCGCACCAAGAGACCCAGTACTTC. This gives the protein CASSVTPHQETQYF.

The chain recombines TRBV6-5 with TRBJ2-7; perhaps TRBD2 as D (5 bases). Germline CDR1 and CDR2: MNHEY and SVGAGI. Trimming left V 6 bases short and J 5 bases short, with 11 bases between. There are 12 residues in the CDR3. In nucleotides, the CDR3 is TGTGCCAGCAGGGCCGACGGGAACGAGCAGTACTTC. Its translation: CASRADGNEQYF.

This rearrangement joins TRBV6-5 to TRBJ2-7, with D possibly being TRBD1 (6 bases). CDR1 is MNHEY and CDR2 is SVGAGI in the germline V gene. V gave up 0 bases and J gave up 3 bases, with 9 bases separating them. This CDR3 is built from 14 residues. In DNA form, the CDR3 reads TGTGCCAGCAGTTACTCACAGGGAGTCTACGAGCAGTACTTC. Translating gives CASSYSQGVYEQYF.